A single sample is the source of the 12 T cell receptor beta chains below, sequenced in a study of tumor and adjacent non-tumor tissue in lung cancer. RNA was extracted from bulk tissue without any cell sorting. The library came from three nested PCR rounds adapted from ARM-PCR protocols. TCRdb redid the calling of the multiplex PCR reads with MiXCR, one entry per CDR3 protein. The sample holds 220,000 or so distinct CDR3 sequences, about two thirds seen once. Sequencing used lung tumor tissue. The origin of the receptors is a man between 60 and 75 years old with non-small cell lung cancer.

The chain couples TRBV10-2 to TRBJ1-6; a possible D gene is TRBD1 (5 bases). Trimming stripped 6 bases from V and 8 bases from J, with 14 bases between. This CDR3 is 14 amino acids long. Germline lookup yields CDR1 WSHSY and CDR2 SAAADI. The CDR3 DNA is TGCGCCAGCAGGGGGTTTGCAGGGCATTCACCCCTCCACTTT. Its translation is CASRGFAGHSPLHF.

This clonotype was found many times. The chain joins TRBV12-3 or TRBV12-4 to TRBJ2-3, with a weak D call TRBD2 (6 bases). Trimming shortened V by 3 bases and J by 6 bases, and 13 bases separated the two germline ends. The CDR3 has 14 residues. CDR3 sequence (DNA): TGTGCCAGCAGTTTGGGGCTAGCGAGGGATACGCAGTATTTT. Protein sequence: CASSLGLARDTQYF.

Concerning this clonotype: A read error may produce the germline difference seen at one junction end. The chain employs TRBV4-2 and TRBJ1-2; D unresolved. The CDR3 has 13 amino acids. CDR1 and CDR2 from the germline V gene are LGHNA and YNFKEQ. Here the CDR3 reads CAGSQDGTYGYTF. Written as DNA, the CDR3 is TGCGCCGGCAGCCAGGACGGCACCTATGGCTACACCTTC.

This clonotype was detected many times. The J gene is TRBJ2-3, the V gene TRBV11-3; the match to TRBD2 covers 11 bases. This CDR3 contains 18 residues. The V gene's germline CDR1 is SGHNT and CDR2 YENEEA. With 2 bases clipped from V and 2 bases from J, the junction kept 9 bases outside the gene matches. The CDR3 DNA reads TGTGCCAGCAGCTTATGGGCTAGCGGGGGGCGCTTCACAGATACGCAGTATTTT. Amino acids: CASSLWASGGRFTDTQYF.

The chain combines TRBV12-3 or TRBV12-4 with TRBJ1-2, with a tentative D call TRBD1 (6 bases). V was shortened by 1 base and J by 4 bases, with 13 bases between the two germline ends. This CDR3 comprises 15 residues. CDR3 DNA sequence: TGTGCCAGCAGTTTAGAGGCAGGGGAACCCTATGGCTACACCTTC. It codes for CASSLEAGEPYGYTF.

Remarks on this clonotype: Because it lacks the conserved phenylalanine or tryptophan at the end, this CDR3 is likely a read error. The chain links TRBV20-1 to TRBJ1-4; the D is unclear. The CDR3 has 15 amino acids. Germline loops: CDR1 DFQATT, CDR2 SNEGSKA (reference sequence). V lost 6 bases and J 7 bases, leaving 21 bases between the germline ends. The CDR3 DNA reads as TGCAGTGCCCCCTCGGAGGGCGATGGTTTTGAAAAACTGTTTTAT. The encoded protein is CSAPSEGDGFEKLFY.

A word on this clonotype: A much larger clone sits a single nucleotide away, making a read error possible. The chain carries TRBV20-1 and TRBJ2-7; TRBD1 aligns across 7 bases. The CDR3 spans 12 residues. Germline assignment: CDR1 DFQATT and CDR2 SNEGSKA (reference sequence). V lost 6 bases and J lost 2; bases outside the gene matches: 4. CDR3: CSAQGQTYEQYF. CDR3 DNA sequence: TGCAGTGCCCAGGGACAGACCTACGAGCAGTACTTC.

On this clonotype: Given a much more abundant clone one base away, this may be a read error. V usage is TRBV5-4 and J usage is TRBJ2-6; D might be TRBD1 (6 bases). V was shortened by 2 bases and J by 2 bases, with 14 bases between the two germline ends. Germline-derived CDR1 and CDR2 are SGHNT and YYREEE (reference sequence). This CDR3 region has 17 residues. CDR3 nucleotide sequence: TGTGCCAGCAGCTTAATGGGGGCCTCCCCTGGGGCCAACGTCCTGACTTTC. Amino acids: CASSLMGASPGANVLTF.

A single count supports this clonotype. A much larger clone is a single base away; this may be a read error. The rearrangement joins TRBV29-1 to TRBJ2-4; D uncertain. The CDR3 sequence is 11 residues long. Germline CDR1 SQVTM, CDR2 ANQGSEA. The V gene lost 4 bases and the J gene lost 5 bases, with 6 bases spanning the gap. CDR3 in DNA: TGCAGCGTTGGGACCGAAAACATTCAGTACTTC. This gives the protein CSVGTENIQYF. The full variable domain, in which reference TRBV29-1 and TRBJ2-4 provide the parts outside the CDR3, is SAVISQKPSRDICQRGTSLTIQCQVDSQVTMMFWYRQQPGQSLTLIATANQGSEATYESGFVIDKFPISRPNLTFSTLTVSNMSPEDSSIYLCSVGTENIQYFGAGTRLSVL.

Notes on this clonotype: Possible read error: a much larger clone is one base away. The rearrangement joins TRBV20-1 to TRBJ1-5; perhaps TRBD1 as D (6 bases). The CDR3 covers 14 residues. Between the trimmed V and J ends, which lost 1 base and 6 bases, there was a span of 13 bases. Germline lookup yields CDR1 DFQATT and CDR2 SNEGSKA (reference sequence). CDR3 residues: CSARVGTRIQPQHF. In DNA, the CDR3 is TGCAGTGCTAGAGTAGGGACACGCATTCAGCCCCAGCATTTT.

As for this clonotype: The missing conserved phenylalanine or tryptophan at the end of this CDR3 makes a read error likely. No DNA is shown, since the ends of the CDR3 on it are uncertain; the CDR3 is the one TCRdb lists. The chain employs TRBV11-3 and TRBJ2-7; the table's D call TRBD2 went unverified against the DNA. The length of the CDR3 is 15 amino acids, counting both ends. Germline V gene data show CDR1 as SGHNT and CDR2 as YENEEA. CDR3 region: CASSYRTGLTYEQHL.

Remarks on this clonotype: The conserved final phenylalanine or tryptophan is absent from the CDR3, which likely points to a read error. The CDR3 spells CASSSGGRATGELFL. In DNA form, the CDR3 reads TGTGCCAGCAGCTCAGGGGGGCGGGCCACCGGGGAACTGTTTCTT. The chain links TRBV11-2 to TRBJ2-2, with D perhaps matching TRBD1 (7 bases). CDR1 is SGHAT, CDR2 FQNNGV, per germline. The CDR3 extends over 15 amino acids.